The 17 T cell receptor beta chains presented below share a single source sample, sequenced in a study of blood T cell repertoires in COVID-19. Produced via immunoSEQ multiplex PCR; TCRdb's table is partial and in-frame only. The sample holds over 200,000 clones, 65% to 90% seen once. The sample taken for sequencing was peripheral blood. The source is a human donor in a cohort sampled during active COVID-19.

This clone was recorded only once. The chain couples TRBV12-3 or TRBV12-4 to TRBJ1-2; D is unclear. With 0 bases removed from V and 6 bases from J, the gap between germline ends came to 5 bases. The CDR3 has 12 residues. The CDR3 nucleotides read TGTGCCAGCAGTTTAGCGCCGGATGGCTACACCTTC. This codes for CASSLAPDGYTF.

V and J are TRBV29-1 and TRBJ2-5; TRBD1 matches at 10 bases. The CDR3 is made up of 13 amino acids. Trimming took 6 bases from V and 5 from J; bases not matched to a gene: 6. Germline V gene data show CDR1 as SQVTM and CDR2 as ANQGSEA. The CDR3 DNA sequence: TGCAGCGTCGGGACAGGGGTTTTTGAGACCCAGTACTTC. This gives the protein CSVGTGVFETQYF. The full variable domain, rest sourced from reference TRBV29-1 and TRBJ2-5, is SAVISQKPSRDICQRGTSLTIQCQVDSQVTMMFWYRQQPGQSLTLIATANQGSEATYESGFVIDKFPISRPNLTFSTLTVSNMSPEDSSIYLCSVGTGVFETQYFGPGTRLLVL.

The CDR3 DNA reads as TGTGCCAGCAGTTTCCCTACTAGCGCTACTGACTACGAGCAGTACTTC. This encodes CASSFPTSATDYEQYF. This chain connects TRBV28 to TRBJ2-7; TRBD2 matches at 7 bases. V was clipped by 3 bases and J by 3 bases; unmatched bases: 11. Germline-derived CDR1 and CDR2 are MDHEN and SYDVKM. The CDR3 consists of 16 residues.

This sequence joins TRBV5-6 and TRBJ2-3, with D unresolved. This CDR3 region has 13 residues. Between the trimmed V and J ends, which lost 2 bases and 0 bases, there was a span of 4 bases. Germline loops: CDR1 SGHDT, CDR2 YYEEEE. The DNA of the CDR3 is TGTGCCAGCAGCTTTTCTAGCACAGATACGCAGTATTTT. This gives the protein CASSFSSTDTQYF.

The CDR3 DNA is TGTGCCAGCAGTTACTCAAGTCGCGGGAGGGCGAGCTCCTACAATGAGCAGTTCTTC. Translation gives CASSYSSRGRASSYNEQFF. The chain joins TRBV6-2 or TRBV6-3 to TRBJ2-1; 9 bases map to TRBD2. CDR1 and CDR2 (germline): MNHEY, SVGEGT. V shed 0 bases, J shed 0 bases, and the junction held 9 bases outside the gene matches. This CDR3 has 19 amino acids.

V is TRBV4-2 and J is TRBJ2-7, with D unclear. Germline-derived CDR1 and CDR2 are LGHNA and YNFKEQ. V lost 4 bases, J lost 1 base, and 14 bases lay in between. The length of the CDR3 is 15 residues. The CDR3 here is CASSLAPQASYEQYF. CDR3 in DNA: TGTGCCAGCAGCCTGGCCCCGCAGGCGTCCTACGAGCAGTACTTC.

This chain joins TRBV18 and TRBJ2-7, with 11 bases that match TRBD1. V lost 3 bases to trimming and J lost 4 bases; unmatched junction nucleotides: 8. CDR3 length equals 16 residues. Germline CDR1 reads KGHSH; CDR2 reads LQKENI. The CDR3 protein is CASSPPDRGPLYEQYF. CDR3 DNA: TGTGCCAGCTCACCCCCGGACAGGGGGCCTCTTTACGAGCAGTACTTC. Full variable domain (remainder filled in from reference TRBV18 and TRBJ2-7): NAGVMQNPRHLVRRRGQEARLRCSPMKGHSHVYWYRQLPEEGLKFMVYLQKENIIDESGMPKERFSAEFPKEGPSILRIQQVVRGDSAAYFCASSPPDRGPLYEQYFGPGTRLTVT.

This CDR3 reads CASSWGSSGSYEQYF. Here the CDR3 DNA reads TGTGCCAGCAGCTGGGGGAGTAGCGGATCCTACGAGCAGTACTTC. The gene calls are TRBV7-2 and TRBJ2-7, with D maybe TRBD2 (6 bases). The CDR3 is made up of 15 amino acids. Trimming stripped 4 bases from V and 1 base from J, with 14 bases between. In germline, CDR1 is SGHTA, CDR2 FQGNSA.

This sequence joins TRBV28 and TRBJ1-2, with 7 bases that match TRBD1. CDR3 size: 15 residues. Germline lookup yields CDR1 MDHEN and CDR2 SYDVKM. Trimming took 8 bases from V and 0 from J; bases not matched to a gene: 9. In nucleotides, the CDR3 is TGTGCCAGCGGGGACCGGGACAGAGCTAACTATGGCTACACCTTC. It is translated as CASGDRDRANYGYTF.

The rearrangement links TRBV20-1 to TRBJ1-2; perhaps TRBD1 as D (6 bases). Germline V gene data show CDR1 as DFQATT and CDR2 as SNEGSKA (reference sequence). With 3 bases removed from V and 2 bases from J, the gap between germline ends came to 13 bases. The CDR3 runs to 14 residues. The CDR3 bases are TGCAGTGCTAGTAAGGCAGGGGCAAACTATGGCTACACCTTC. Translated: CSASKAGANYGYTF.

This clone showed up just a few times. The V call is TRBV4-2, the J call TRBJ1-4; 9 nucleotides line up with TRBD1. The V gene end was trimmed by 0 bases and the J gene end by 7 bases; junction bases not matched to a gene: 12. The CDR3 loop spans 18 amino acids. Germline CDR1 is LGHNA and CDR2 is YNFKEQ. The CDR3 reads CASSQDETGGRWGEKLFF. DNA for the CDR3: TGTGCCAGCAGCCAAGACGAAACAGGGGGCAGGTGGGGTGAAAAACTGTTTTTT.

V and J are TRBV27 and TRBJ1-4; 11 positions agree with TRBD1. Germline assignment: CDR1 MNHEY and CDR2 SMNVEV (reference sequence). The CDR3 extends over 15 amino acids. The junction had 8 bases not matched to a gene; V was cut back by 6 bases and J by 8 bases. For the CDR3, the DNA is TGTGCCAGCAGCCTCGGACAGGGGGCGCGGGAAAAACTGTTTTTT. It translates to CASSLGQGAREKLFF.

This clone was recorded a few times. The rearrangement joins TRBV3-1 (or the pseudogene TRBV3-2) to TRBJ2-1, with a tentative D call TRBD2 (6 bases). The CDR3 loop spans 14 amino acids. In germline, CDR1 is LGHDT, CDR2 YNNKEL (reference sequence). Trimming removed 5 bases from V and 5 bases from J, with 13 bases in between. The CDR3 DNA reads as TGTGCCAGCAGCACCTGGGACTGGAACAATGAGCAGTTCTTC. Residues: CASSTWDWNNEQFF.

The V call is TRBV4-3, the J call TRBJ2-1; 8 nucleotides agree with TRBD2. Germline V gene lookup returns CDR1 LGHNA and CDR2 YSLEER. The CDR3 runs 15 residues. V lost 4 bases and J lost 6; bases outside the gene matches: 8. CDR3 residues: CASSPEAGVLNEQFF. CDR3 sequence (DNA): TGCGCCAGCAGCCCGGAAGCGGGAGTGCTCAATGAGCAGTTCTTC.

This clone was recorded only once. This sequence joins TRBV9 and TRBJ2-1, with D maybe TRBD2 (6 bases). The V gene's germline CDR1 is SGDLS and CDR2 YYNGEE. The length of the CDR3 is 16 residues. Trimming took 2 bases from V and 5 from J, leaving 17 bases between them. Written as DNA, the CDR3 is TGTGCCAGCAGCGTGACCGGGACTCCTGTCGACAATGAGCAGTTCTTC. Translated: CASSVTGTPVDNEQFF.

This chain connects TRBV11-2 to TRBJ2-3; the match to TRBD2 covers 7 bases. After removal of 1 base from V and 4 bases from J, the junction contained 5 bases not matched to a gene. CDR3 length: 15 residues. Germline lookup yields CDR1 SGHAT and CDR2 FQNNGV. The CDR3 loop is CASSLGGSRPDTQYF. DNA for the CDR3: TGTGCCAGCAGCTTAGGCGGGAGTAGGCCAGATACGCAGTATTTT.

This chain connects TRBV28 to TRBJ2-1; 9 bases match TRBD2. The CDR3 has 15 residues. J was trimmed by 9 bases and V by 2 bases; bases with no gene match: 8. Germline V gene lookup returns CDR1 MDHEN and CDR2 SYDVKM. CDR3 residues: CASSLRREGRGEQFF. CDR3 sequence (DNA): TGTGCCAGCAGTTTAAGGCGGGAGGGGAGGGGTGAGCAGTTCTTC.